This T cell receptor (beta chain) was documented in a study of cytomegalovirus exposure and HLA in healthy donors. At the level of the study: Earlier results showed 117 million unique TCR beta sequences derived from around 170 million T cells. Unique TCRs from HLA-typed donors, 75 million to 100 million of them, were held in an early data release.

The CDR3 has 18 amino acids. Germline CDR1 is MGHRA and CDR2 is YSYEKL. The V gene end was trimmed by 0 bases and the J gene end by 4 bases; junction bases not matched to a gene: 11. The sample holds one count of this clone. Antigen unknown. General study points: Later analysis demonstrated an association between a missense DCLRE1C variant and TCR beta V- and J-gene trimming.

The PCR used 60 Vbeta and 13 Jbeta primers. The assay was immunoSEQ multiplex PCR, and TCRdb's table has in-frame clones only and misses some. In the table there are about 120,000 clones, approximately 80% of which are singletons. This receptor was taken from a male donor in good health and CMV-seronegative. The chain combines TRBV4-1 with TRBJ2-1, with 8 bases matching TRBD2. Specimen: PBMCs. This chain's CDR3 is CASSQDSRLAGLYNEQFF. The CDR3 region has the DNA TGCGCCAGCAGCCAAGATTCTAGGCTAGCGGGCCTTTACAATGAGCAGTTCTTC.